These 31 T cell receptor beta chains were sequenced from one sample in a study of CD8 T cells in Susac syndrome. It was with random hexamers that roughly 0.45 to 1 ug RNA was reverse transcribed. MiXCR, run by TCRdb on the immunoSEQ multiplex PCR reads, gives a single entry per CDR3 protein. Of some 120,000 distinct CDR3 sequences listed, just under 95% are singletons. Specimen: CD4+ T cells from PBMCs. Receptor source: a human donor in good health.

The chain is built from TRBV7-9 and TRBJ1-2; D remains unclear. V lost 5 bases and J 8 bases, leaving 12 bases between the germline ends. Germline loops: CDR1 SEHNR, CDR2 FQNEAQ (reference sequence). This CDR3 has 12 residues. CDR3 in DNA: TGTGCCAGCAGCCCGCTGTCAATGGGCTACACCTTC. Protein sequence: CASSPLSMGYTF.

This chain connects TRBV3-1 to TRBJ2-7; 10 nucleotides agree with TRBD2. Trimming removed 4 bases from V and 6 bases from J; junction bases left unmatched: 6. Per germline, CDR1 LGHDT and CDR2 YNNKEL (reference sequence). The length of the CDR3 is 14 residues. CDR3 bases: TGTGCCAGCAGCCTTAGCGGGAGGAATCGCGAGCAGTACTTC. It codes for CASSLSGRNREQYF.

Here the CDR3 reads CASSQGRPGSYNEQFF. The CDR3, as DNA: TGTGCCAGCAGCCAAGGGAGGCCGGGCTCCTACAATGAGCAGTTCTTC. The chain recombines TRBV3-1 with TRBJ2-1; possible D gene TRBD2, 5 bases. Germline assignment: CDR1 LGHDT and CDR2 YNNKEL (reference sequence). Trimming shortened V by 1 base and J by 0 bases, and 10 bases separated the two germline ends. The length of the CDR3 is 16 residues.

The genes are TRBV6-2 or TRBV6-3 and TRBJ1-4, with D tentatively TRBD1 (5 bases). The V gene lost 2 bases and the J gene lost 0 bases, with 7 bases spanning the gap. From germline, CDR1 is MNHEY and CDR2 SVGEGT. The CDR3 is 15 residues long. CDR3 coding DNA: TGTGCCAGCAGTTACATGGGGGCAACTAATGAAAAACTGTTTTTT. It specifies CASSYMGATNEKLFF.

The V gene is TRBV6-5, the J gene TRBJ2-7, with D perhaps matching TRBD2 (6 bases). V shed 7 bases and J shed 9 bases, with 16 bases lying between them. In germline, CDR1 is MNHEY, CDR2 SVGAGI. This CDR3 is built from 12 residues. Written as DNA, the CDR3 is TGTGCCAGCACGCCGGGGCAGGGAGGGCAGTACTTC. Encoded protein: CASTPGQGGQYF.

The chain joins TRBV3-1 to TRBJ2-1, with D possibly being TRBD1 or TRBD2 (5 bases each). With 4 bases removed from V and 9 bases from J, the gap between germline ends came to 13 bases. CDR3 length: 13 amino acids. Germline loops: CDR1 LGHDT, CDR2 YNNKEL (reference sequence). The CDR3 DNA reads TGTGCCAGCAGCCTCCGGGACGACAGTGAGCAGTTCTTC. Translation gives CASSLRDDSEQFF.

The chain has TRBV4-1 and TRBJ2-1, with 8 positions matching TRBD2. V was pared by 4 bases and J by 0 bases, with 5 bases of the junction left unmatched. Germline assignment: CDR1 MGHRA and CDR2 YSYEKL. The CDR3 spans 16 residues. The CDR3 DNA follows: TGCGCCAGCAGCCTAACGACTAGCGTCTCCTACAATGAGCAGTTCTTC. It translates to CASSLTTSVSYNEQFF.

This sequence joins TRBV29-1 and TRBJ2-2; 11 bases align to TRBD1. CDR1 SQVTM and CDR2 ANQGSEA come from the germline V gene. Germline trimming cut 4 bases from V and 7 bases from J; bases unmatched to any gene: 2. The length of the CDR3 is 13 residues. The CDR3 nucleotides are TGCAGCGTTGTGGGGACAGGGGGCGGGGAGCTGTTTTTT. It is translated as CSVVGTGGGELFF.

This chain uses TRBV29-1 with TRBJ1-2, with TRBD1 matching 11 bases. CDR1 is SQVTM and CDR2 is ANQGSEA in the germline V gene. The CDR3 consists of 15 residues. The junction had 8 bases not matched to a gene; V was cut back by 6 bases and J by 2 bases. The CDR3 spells CSVRSDRGPNYGYTF. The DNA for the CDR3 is TGCAGCGTCCGATCGGACAGGGGGCCCAACTATGGCTACACCTTC.

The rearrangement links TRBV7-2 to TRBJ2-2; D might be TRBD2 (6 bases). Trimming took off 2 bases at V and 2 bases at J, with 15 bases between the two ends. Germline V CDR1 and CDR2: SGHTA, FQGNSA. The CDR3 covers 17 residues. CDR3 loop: CASSLPWTNGNTGELFF. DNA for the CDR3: TGTGCCAGCAGCTTACCATGGACTAACGGAAACACCGGGGAGCTGTTTTTT.

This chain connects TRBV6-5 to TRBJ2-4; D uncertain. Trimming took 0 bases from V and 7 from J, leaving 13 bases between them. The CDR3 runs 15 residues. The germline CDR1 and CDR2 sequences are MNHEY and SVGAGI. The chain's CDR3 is CASSYSVQVKNIQYF. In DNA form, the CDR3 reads TGTGCCAGCAGTTACTCGGTACAAGTGAAGAACATTCAGTACTTC.

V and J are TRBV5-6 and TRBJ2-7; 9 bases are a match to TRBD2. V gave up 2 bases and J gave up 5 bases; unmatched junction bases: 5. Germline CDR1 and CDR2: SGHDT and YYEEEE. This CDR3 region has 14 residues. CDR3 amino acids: CASSLLAGGDEQYF. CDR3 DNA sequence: TGTGCCAGCAGCTTACTAGCGGGCGGTGACGAGCAGTACTTC.

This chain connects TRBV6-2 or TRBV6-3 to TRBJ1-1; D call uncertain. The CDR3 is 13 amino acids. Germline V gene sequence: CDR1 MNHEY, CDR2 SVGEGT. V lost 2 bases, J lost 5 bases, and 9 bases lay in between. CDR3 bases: TGTGCCAGCAGTTACGGCGGGGAGACTGAAGCTTTCTTT. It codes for CASSYGGETEAFF.

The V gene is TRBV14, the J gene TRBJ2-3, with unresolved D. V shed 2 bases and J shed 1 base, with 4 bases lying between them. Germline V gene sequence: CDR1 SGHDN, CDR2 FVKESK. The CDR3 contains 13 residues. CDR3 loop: CASSQFGTDTQYF. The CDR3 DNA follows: TGTGCCAGCAGCCAATTCGGCACAGATACGCAGTATTTT.

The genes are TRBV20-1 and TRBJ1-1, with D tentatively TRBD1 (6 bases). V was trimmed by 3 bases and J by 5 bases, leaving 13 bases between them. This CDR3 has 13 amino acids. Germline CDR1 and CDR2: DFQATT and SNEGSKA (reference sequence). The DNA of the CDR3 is TGCAGTGCTAGCCGACAGGAGTTAACTGAAGCTTTCTTT. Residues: CSASRQELTEAFF.

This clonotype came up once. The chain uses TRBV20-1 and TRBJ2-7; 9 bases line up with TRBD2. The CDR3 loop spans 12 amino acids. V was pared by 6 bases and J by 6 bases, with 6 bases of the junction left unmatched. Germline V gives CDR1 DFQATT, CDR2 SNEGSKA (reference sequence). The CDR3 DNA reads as TGCAGTGCCATAGCGGGAGTTACCGAGCAGTACTTC. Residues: CSAIAGVTEQYF.

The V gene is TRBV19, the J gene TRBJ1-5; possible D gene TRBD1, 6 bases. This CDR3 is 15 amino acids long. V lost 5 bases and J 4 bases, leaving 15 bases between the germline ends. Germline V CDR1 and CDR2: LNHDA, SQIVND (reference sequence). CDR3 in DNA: TGTGCCAGTAGTCTCCGAGGGGGGCTTAATCAGCCCCAGCATTTT. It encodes CASSLRGGLNQPQHF.

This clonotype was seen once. CDR3 DNA: TGTGCCAGCAGCTTATCTCCCGACAGGCCGACCTACGAGCAGTACTTC. It is translated as CASSLSPDRPTYEQYF. This chain joins TRBV7-2 and TRBJ2-7, with D perhaps TRBD1 (6 bases). Germline V gene sequence: CDR1 SGHTA, CDR2 FQGNSA. The V end lost 2 bases, the J end lost 2 bases, and 16 bases lay between the germline ends. The CDR3 runs to 16 residues.

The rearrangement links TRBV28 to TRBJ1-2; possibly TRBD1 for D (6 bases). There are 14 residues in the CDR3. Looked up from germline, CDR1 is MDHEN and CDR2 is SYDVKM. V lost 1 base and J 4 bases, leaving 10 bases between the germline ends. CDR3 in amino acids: CASSLSDSAYGYTF. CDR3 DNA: TGTGCCAGCAGTTTATCGGACAGCGCCTATGGCTACACCTTC.

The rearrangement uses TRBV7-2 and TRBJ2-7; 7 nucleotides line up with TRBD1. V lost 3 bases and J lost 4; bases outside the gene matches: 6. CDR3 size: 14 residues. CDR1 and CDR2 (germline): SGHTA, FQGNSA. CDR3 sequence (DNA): TGTGCCAGCAGCTTTCGGACAGGAGAATACGAGCAGTACTTC. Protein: CASSFRTGEYEQYF. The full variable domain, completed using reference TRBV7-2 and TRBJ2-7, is GAGVSQSPSNKVTEKGKDVELRCDPISGHTALYWYRQSLGQGLEFLIYFQGNSAPDKSGLPSDRFSAERTGGSVSTLTIQRTQQEDSAVYLCASSFRTGEYEQYFGPGTRLTVT.

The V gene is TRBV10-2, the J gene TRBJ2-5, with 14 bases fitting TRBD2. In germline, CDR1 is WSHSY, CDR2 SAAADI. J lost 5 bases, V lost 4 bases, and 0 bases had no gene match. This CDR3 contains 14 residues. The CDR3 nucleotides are TGCGCCAGCAGTGGGACTAGCGGGAGGGAGACCCAGTACTTC. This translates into CASSGTSGRETQYF.

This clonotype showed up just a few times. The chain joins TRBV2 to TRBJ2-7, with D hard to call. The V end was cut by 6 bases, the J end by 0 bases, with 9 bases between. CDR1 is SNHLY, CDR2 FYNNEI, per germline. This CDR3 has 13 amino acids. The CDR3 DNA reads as TGTGCCAGCAGGGCCCCCAGCTCCTACGAGCAGTACTTC. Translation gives CASRAPSSYEQYF. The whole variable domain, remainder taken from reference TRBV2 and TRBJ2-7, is EPEVTQTPSHQVTQMGQEVILRCVPISNHLYFYWYRQILGQKVEFLVSFYNNEISEKSEIFDDQFSVERPDGSNFTLKIRSTKLEDSAMYFCASRAPSSYEQYFGPGTRLTVT.

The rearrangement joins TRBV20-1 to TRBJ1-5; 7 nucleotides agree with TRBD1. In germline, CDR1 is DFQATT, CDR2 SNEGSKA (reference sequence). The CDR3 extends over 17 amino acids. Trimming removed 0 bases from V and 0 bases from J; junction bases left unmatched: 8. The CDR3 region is CSARDWSGGYSNQPQHF. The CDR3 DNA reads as TGCAGTGCTAGAGATTGGTCAGGGGGTTATAGCAATCAGCCCCAGCATTTT.

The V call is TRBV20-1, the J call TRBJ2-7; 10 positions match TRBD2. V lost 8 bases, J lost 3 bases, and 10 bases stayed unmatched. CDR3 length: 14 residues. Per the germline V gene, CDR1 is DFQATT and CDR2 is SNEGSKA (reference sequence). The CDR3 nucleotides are TGCAGTCCGCTAGACGCTAGCGGGGGCTACGAGCAGTACTTC. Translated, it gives CSPLDASGGYEQYF.

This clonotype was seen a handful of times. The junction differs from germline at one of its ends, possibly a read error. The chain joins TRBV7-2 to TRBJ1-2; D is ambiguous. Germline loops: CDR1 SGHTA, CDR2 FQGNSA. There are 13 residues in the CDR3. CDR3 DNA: TGTGCCAGCAGTTTAGGCAGAAACTATGGCTACACCTTC. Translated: CASSLGRNYGYTF.

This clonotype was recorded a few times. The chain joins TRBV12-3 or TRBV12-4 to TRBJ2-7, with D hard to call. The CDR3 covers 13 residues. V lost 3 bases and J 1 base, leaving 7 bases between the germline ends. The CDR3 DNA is TGTGCCAGCAGTTTTGGGCGGTCCTACGAGCAGTACTTC. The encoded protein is CASSFGRSYEQYF.

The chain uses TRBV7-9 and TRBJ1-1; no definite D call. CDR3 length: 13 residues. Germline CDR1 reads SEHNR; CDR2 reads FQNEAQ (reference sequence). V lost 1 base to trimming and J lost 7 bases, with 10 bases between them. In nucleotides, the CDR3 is TGTGCCAGCAGCTTAGACGGGAGGAATGAAGCTTTCTTT. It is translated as CASSLDGRNEAFF.

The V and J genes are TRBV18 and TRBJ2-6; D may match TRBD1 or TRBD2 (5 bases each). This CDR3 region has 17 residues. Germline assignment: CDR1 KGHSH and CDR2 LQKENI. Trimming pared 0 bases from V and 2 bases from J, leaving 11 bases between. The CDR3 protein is CASSPPGEFAGANVLTF. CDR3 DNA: TGTGCCAGCTCACCACCGGGGGAATTCGCTGGGGCCAACGTCCTGACTTTC.

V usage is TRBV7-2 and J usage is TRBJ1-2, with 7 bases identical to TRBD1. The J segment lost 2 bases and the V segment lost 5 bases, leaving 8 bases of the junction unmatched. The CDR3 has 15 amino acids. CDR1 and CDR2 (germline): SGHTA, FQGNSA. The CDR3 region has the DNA TGTGCCAGCAGCATCCGGACAGGCGTAAACTATGGCTACACCTTC. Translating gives CASSIRTGVNYGYTF.

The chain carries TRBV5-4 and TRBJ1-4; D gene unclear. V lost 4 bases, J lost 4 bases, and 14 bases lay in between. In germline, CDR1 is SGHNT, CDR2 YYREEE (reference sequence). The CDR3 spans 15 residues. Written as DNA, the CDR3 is TGTGCCAGCAGCGACGGGAGGACTGGTAATGAAAAACTGTTTTTT. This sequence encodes CASSDGRTGNEKLFF. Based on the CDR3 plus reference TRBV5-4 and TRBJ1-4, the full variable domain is ETGVTQSPTHLIKTRGQQVTLRCSSQSGHNTVSWYQQALGQGPQFIFQYYREEENGRGNFPPRFSGLQFPNYSSELNVNALELDDSALYLCASSDGRTGNEKLFFGSGTQLSVL.

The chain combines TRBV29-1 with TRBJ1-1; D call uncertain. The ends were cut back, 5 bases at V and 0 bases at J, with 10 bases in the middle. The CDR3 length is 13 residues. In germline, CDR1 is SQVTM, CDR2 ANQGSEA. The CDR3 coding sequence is TGCAGCGTTAGTCCGGTCATGAACACTGAAGCTTTCTTT. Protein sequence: CSVSPVMNTEAFF.